A selection of T cell receptor beta chains follows, all from one sample in a study of blood T cell repertoires in COVID-19. Here immunoSEQ multiplex PCR was the method, and the copy in TCRdb shows in-frame clones only, minus some. The table has approximately 480,000 clones, about 91% seen once; the top ten hold around 0.95%. The sample taken for sequencing was peripheral blood. These receptors were obtained from a young man with COVID-19, enrolled during active disease. Both conserved end residues are part of each CDR3. D genes are given only for firm matches. Where a row states a size, it is once, few, many or the class of an expanded clone; other rows omit it.

abundance: .
j_gene: TRBJ1-6
d_gene: TRBD1
v_gene: TRBV7-9
CDR3aa: CASNGQGDSPLHF
CDR3nt: TGTGCCAGCAATGGACAGGGTGATTCACCCCTCCACTTT

abundance: .
j_gene: TRBJ2-5
d_gene: TRBD1
v_gene: TRBV11-3
CDR3aa: CASSLMGQGGETQYF
CDR3nt: TGTGCCAGCAGCTTGATGGGACAGGGGGGCGAGACCCAGTACTTC

abundance: .
j_gene: TRBJ2-7
d_gene: .
v_gene: TRBV20-1
CDR3aa: CSASSYEQYF
CDR3nt: TGCAGTGCTAGCAGCTACGAGCAGTACTTC

abundance: once
j_gene: TRBJ2-3
d_gene: TRBD1
v_gene: TRBV7-9
CDR3aa: CASSAGQGTLDTQYF
CDR3nt: TGTGCCAGCAGCGCGGGACAGGGGACCTTGGATACGCAGTATTTT

abundance: .
j_gene: TRBJ2-7
d_gene: TRBD2
v_gene: TRBV14
CDR3aa: CASSLGLAGTYEQYF
CDR3nt: TGTGCCAGCAGCCTGGGACTAGCGGGTACCTACGAGCAGTACTTC

abundance: once
j_gene: TRBJ2-1
d_gene: .
v_gene: TRBV7-6
CDR3aa: CASSLGGRGLSYNEQFF
CDR3nt: TGTGCCAGCAGCTTAGGTGGTCGGGGTCTCTCCTACAATGAGCAGTTCTTC

abundance: .
j_gene: TRBJ2-5
d_gene: TRBD2
v_gene: TRBV5-1
CDR3aa: CASSSTSAETQYF
CDR3nt: TGCGCCAGCAGCAGCACTAGCGCGGAGACCCAGTACTTC

abundance: .
j_gene: TRBJ2-7
d_gene: TRBD1
v_gene: TRBV11-2
CDR3aa: CASSLRMDRVVGTTHEQYF
CDR3nt: TGTGCCAGCAGCCTCCGGATGGACAGGGTGGTTGGAACCACTCACGAGCAGTACTTC

abundance: .
j_gene: TRBJ1-2
d_gene: TRBD1
v_gene: TRBV5-4
CDR3aa: CASSLDRGVKDGYTF
CDR3nt: TGTGCCAGCAGCTTAGACAGGGGCGTTAAGGATGGCTACACCTTC

abundance: once
j_gene: TRBJ2-3
d_gene: TRBD1
v_gene: TRBV18
CDR3aa: CASSPGTGRRDTQYF
CDR3nt: TGTGCCAGCTCACCAGGGACAGGGAGGAGGGATACGCAGTATTTT

abundance: .
j_gene: TRBJ1-1
d_gene: .
v_gene: TRBV30
CDR3aa: CAWMARMNTEAFF
CDR3nt: TGTGCCTGGATGGCCAGGATGAACACTGAAGCTTTCTTT

abundance: .
j_gene: TRBJ1-5
d_gene: TRBD1
v_gene: TRBV12-3/TRBV12-4
CDR3aa: CASSQGGTQPQHF
CDR3nt: TGTGCCAGCAGCCAAGGGGGCACTCAGCCCCAGCATTTT

abundance: .
j_gene: TRBJ2-3
d_gene: .
v_gene: TRBV5-1
CDR3aa: CASSSGQTRTDTQYF
CDR3nt: TGCGCCAGCAGCTCCGGACAGACCCGCACAGATACGCAGTATTTT

abundance: .
j_gene: TRBJ2-1
d_gene: TRBD1
v_gene: TRBV2
CDR3aa: CASSPGQGANEQFF
CDR3nt: TGTGCCAGCAGTCCGGGACAGGGGGCAAATGAGCAGTTCTTC

abundance: .
j_gene: TRBJ2-3
d_gene: .
v_gene: TRBV3-1/TRBV3-2
CDR3aa: CASSQSPPREADTQYF
CDR3nt: TGTGCCAGCAGCCAGAGCCCACCCAGGGAGGCAGATACGCAGTATTTT

abundance: .
j_gene: TRBJ2-5
d_gene: .
v_gene: TRBV7-2
CDR3aa: CASSPGGWEKWETQYF
CDR3nt: TGTGCCAGCAGCCCCGGCGGTTGGGAGAAGTGGGAGACCCAGTACTTC

abundance: once
j_gene: TRBJ1-2
d_gene: TRBD1
v_gene: TRBV6-5
CDR3aa: CASRPQGPYGYTF
CDR3nt: TGTGCCAGCAGACCACAGGGGCCCTATGGCTACACCTTC

abundance: .
j_gene: TRBJ1-4
d_gene: TRBD1
v_gene: TRBV10-3
CDR3aa: CAISSGTGPPTNEKLFF
CDR3nt: TGTGCCATCAGTTCCGGGACAGGGCCTCCAACTAATGAAAAACTGTTTTTT

abundance: .
j_gene: TRBJ1-5
d_gene: .
v_gene: TRBV5-5
CDR3aa: CASSLVQGSNQPQHF
CDR3nt: TGTGCCAGCAGCTTGGTCCAGGGAAGCAATCAGCCCCAGCATTTT

abundance: .
j_gene: TRBJ1-2
d_gene: TRBD1
v_gene: TRBV19
CDR3aa: CASTGRGDNYGYTF
CDR3nt: TGTGCCTCAACGGGCAGGGGGGATAACTATGGCTACACCTTC

abundance: once
j_gene: TRBJ1-1
d_gene: .
v_gene: TRBV3-1/TRBV3-2
CDR3aa: CASSPHSLNTEAFF
CDR3nt: TGTGCCAGCAGCCCCCACTCTTTGAACACTGAAGCTTTCTTT

abundance: .
j_gene: TRBJ2-7
d_gene: TRBD2
v_gene: TRBV4-1
CDR3aa: CASSLGTGGTYEQYF
CDR3nt: TGCGCCAGCAGCCTAGGTACGGGAGGGACCTACGAGCAGTACTTC

abundance: once
j_gene: TRBJ2-3
d_gene: .
v_gene: TRBV11-2
CDR3aa: CASSGRESGVDTQYF
CDR3nt: TGTGCCAGCAGCGGTCGGGAGAGTGGTGTTGATACGCAGTATTTT

abundance: .
j_gene: TRBJ2-4
d_gene: .
v_gene: TRBV2
CDR3aa: CASSEDRGRGRRF
CDR3nt: TGTGCCAGCAGTGAAGATCGCGGCAGGGGCCGCCGGTTC

abundance: .
j_gene: TRBJ1-1
d_gene: TRBD1
v_gene: TRBV10-1
CDR3aa: CASSEIAGTGMNTEAFF
CDR3nt: TGCGCCAGCAGTGAAATCGCCGGGACAGGGATGAACACTGAAGCTTTCTTT

abundance: .
j_gene: TRBJ1-2
d_gene: TRBD1
v_gene: TRBV18
CDR3aa: CASSGQDFNYGYTF
CDR3nt: TGTGCCAGCTCCGGACAGGATTTTAACTATGGCTACACCTTC

abundance: .
j_gene: TRBJ2-2
d_gene: TRBD2
v_gene: TRBV5-6
CDR3aa: CASSFYPAGGTGELFF
CDR3nt: TGTGCCAGCAGCTTCTACCCAGCGGGGGGTACCGGGGAGCTGTTTTTT

abundance: .
j_gene: TRBJ1-2
d_gene: .
v_gene: TRBV5-5
CDR3aa: CASSPKWTDNAHGYTF
CDR3nt: TGTGCCAGCAGCCCAAAGTGGACAGATAACGCTCATGGCTACACCTTC

abundance: .
j_gene: TRBJ2-7
d_gene: .
v_gene: TRBV19
CDR3aa: CASSAAAGLIAYEQYF
CDR3nt: TGTGCCAGTAGTGCCGCAGCGGGCCTTATAGCCTACGAGCAGTACTTC